This entry lists 31 T cell receptor beta chains sequenced from one sample in a study of T-cell reconstitution after alpha-beta-depleted transplantation in children. Preparation of the TCRbeta library involved a method that used unique molecular identifiers. TCRdb called the PCR reads again in MiXCR, with one record for every CDR3 protein. The sample lists roughly 590,000 distinct CDR3 sequences; approximately 15% were seen once. The material sequenced was PBMCs from the stem cell graft donor, taken from the stem cell graft. These receptors were taken from a human donor who donated a stem cell graft to a child with acute myeloid leukemia.

In this sample, this clonotype turned up a few times. The V call is TRBV20-1, the J call TRBJ1-1; 8 bases map to TRBD1. Germline trimming cut 3 bases from V and 4 bases from J; bases unmatched to any gene: 16. CDR1 is DFQATT and CDR2 is SNEGSKA in the germline V gene (reference sequence). This CDR3 is built from 17 residues. The CDR3: CSASGRGWGQEATEAFF. The CDR3 region has the DNA TGCAGTGCTAGTGGACGTGGTTGGGGACAGGAGGCCACTGAAGCTTTCTTT.

This clonotype was detected many times. The genes are TRBV15 and TRBJ1-1, with 8 bases lining up with TRBD1. The germline gives CDR1 LNHNV, CDR2 YYDKDF (reference sequence). The CDR3 runs 15 residues. J was trimmed by 4 bases and V by 0 bases; bases with no gene match: 4. In DNA, the CDR3 is TGTGCCACCAGCAGAGAATTAACAGGGGGCACTGAAGCTTTCTTT. Its translation is CATSRELTGGTEAFF.

This clonotype was seen a few times. The rearrangement links TRBV4-3 to TRBJ2-7; a weak D match, TRBD1 (5 bases). CDR3 length: 16 residues. Germline V CDR1 and CDR2: LGHNA, YSLEER. V was cut by 0 bases and J by 3 bases, with 15 bases left in between. The CDR3 coding sequence is TGCGCCAGCAGCCAAGATTTTCAGGGTTGGGGCTACGAGCAGTACTTC. Translation gives CASSQDFQGWGYEQYF.

This clonotype was detected many times. The V and J genes are TRBV18 and TRBJ1-6; D call uncertain. This CDR3 contains 16 residues. CDR1 and CDR2 from the germline V gene are KGHSH and LQKENI. Trimming left V 1 base short and J 8 bases short, with 15 bases between. DNA of the CDR3: TGTGCCAGCTCACCACTGGATCGGTCTATGGATTCACCCCTCCACTTT. Translated, it gives CASSPLDRSMDSPLHF. The full variable domain, its missing parts supplied by reference TRBV18 and TRBJ1-6, is NAGVMQNPRHLVRRRGQEARLRCSPMKGHSHVYWYRQLPEEGLKFMVYLQKENIIDESGMPKERFSAEFPKEGPSILRIQQVVRGDSAAYFCASSPLDRSMDSPLHFGNGTRLTVT.

This clonotype was seen many times. This chain links TRBV20-1 with TRBJ2-2; 8 bases line up with TRBD2. Germline V gene lookup returns CDR1 DFQATT and CDR2 SNEGSKA (reference sequence). CDR3 length: 14 residues. The V and J ends lost 3 bases and 1 base, in that order; junction bases with no gene match: 1. The CDR3 protein is CSARTSVNTGELFF. CDR3 sequence (DNA): TGCAGTGCTAGGACTAGCGTGAACACCGGGGAGCTGTTTTTT.

This clonotype has a count of ten or more. The chain has TRBV25-1 and TRBJ2-1; possibly TRBD1 or TRBD2 for D (7 bases each). V was trimmed by 3 bases and J by 9 bases, leaving 18 bases between them. The CDR3 covers 15 residues. Germline values: CDR1 MGHDK, CDR2 SYGVNS. The CDR3 nucleotides read TGTGCCAGCAGTGACGAGACAGGGAGGGGGTTTGAGCAGTTCTTC. It translates to CASSDETGRGFEQFF.

At least ten counts were recorded for this clonotype. The chain has TRBV6-5 and TRBJ1-1; D not resolved. Germline V lookup: CDR1 MNHEY, CDR2 SVGAGI. This CDR3 is 15 amino acids long. Trimming removed 0 bases from V and 3 bases from J, with 11 bases in between. The CDR3 DNA reads as TGTGCCAGCAGTTACTCGTTCAGAGCGGACACTGAAGCTTTCTTT. This translates into CASSYSFRADTEAFF.

The chain couples TRBV12-3 or TRBV12-4 to TRBJ2-1, with D possibly being TRBD1 (5 bases). Deletions cut 6 bases from V and 3 bases from J, with 12 bases between. The CDR3 has 14 amino acids. DNA for the CDR3: TGTGCCAGCAGAACCGACAGCTTCTACAATGAGCAGTTCTTC. This gives the protein CASRTDSFYNEQFF.

V usage is TRBV7-2 and J usage is TRBJ1-3; tentative D call: TRBD1 (5 bases). The V gene lost 8 bases and the J gene lost 8 bases, with 19 bases spanning the gap. Germline values: CDR1 SGHTA, CDR2 FQGNSA. The CDR3 consists of 14 residues. CDR3 in amino acids: CASPGRPGRDTIYF. The CDR3 DNA reads TGTGCCAGCCCCGGCCGGCCAGGGCGGGACACCATATATTTT.

This clonotype occurred many times. The V call is TRBV20-1, the J call TRBJ1-4; no clear D gene. The V gene lost 3 bases and the J gene lost 5 bases, with 10 bases spanning the gap. Germline values: CDR1 DFQATT, CDR2 SNEGSKA (reference sequence). CDR3 length: 13 residues. CDR3 sequence reads: CSARWQTNEKLFF. CDR3 sequence (DNA): TGCAGTGCTAGGTGGCAGACAAATGAAAAACTGTTTTTT.

There are a few counts of this clonotype. The chain links TRBV6-1 to TRBJ1-5; a weak D match, TRBD1 (6 bases). The V gene's germline CDR1 is MNHNS and CDR2 SASEGT. The V end was cut by 2 bases, the J end by 6 bases, with 11 bases between. The CDR3 runs to 14 residues. The CDR3: CASSESGGGQPQHF. The CDR3 DNA is TGTGCCAGCAGTGAATCGGGGGGCGGTCAGCCCCAGCATTTT.

This clonotype was seen ten or more times. This chain uses TRBV27 with TRBJ2-1, with 9 bases lining up with TRBD2. V was pared by 2 bases and J by 8 bases, with 7 bases of the junction left unmatched. The germline gives CDR1 MNHEY, CDR2 SMNVEV (reference sequence). This CDR3 contains 15 residues. CDR3 coding DNA: TGTGCCAGCAGTTTAGCGGGGGGGCGTCGCGATGAGCAGTTCTTC. Translated, it gives CASSLAGGRRDEQFF.

This clonotype was seen just once. Possible read error: a much larger clone is one base away. The V call is TRBV20-1, the J call TRBJ2-1, with D hard to call. V was shortened by 0 bases and J by 0 bases, with 6 bases between the two germline ends. Germline V lookup: CDR1 DFQATT, CDR2 SNEGSKA (reference sequence). The CDR3 spans 14 residues. This CDR3 reads CSARDVRSYNEQFF. For the CDR3, the DNA is TGCAGTGCTAGAGATGTCCGCTCCTACAATGAGCAGTTCTTC.

This clonotype was seen at least ten times. V is TRBV20-1 and J is TRBJ1-1; 7 bases agree with TRBD1. CDR3 size: 15 residues. Germline CDR1 and CDR2: DFQATT and SNEGSKA (reference sequence). J gave up 7 bases and V 4 bases, and 15 bases lay outside the gene matches. The CDR3 loop is CSATPDRAWGGEAFF. In DNA, the CDR3 is TGCAGTGCTACTCCAGACAGGGCCTGGGGGGGTGAAGCTTTCTTT.

This sequence joins TRBV20-1 and TRBJ2-3; D gene unclear. This CDR3 comprises 14 residues. Germline V gene sequence: CDR1 DFQATT, CDR2 SNEGSKA (reference sequence). The V end was cut by 6 bases, the J end by 6 bases, with 19 bases between. DNA of the CDR3: TGCAGTGCCGGAGAGACCACCCCCAGGGATACGCAGTATTTT. Its protein product is CSAGETTPRDTQYF.

At least ten counts were recorded for this clonotype. The chain carries TRBV6-1 and TRBJ1-1, with a weak D call TRBD1 (6 bases). The ends were cut back, 4 bases at V and 4 bases at J, with 19 bases in the middle. The germline V gene encodes CDR1 MNHNS and CDR2 SASEGT. This CDR3 has 16 amino acids. In DNA form, the CDR3 reads TGTGCCAGCAGTGCTCCAGGGGTAGGGGGGAGCACTGAAGCTTTCTTT. Amino acid sequence: CASSAPGVGGSTEAFF.

This clonotype was recorded a few times. V is TRBV20-1 and J is TRBJ1-6, with D perhaps TRBD1 (5 bases). Germline V gene data show CDR1 as DFQATT and CDR2 as SNEGSKA (reference sequence). This CDR3 is 14 amino acids long. V lost 0 bases to trimming and J lost 6 bases, with 9 bases between them. This chain's CDR3 is CSARDSGLNSPLHF. In DNA form, the CDR3 reads TGCAGTGCTAGAGATTCGGGACTTAATTCACCCCTCCACTTT.

At least ten counts were recorded for this clonotype. The gene calls are TRBV12-3 or TRBV12-4 and TRBJ1-6, with D possibly being TRBD1 (5 bases). V was pared by 5 bases and J by 3 bases, with 14 bases between. The CDR3 loop spans 16 amino acids. CDR3 region: CASSPASGYYNSPLHF. CDR3 nucleotide sequence: TGTGCCAGCAGTCCGGCTTCAGGGTACTATAATTCACCCCTCCACTTT.

The rearrangement uses TRBV12-3 or TRBV12-4 and TRBJ2-1; 7 nucleotides line up with TRBD2. Unmatched junction bases numbered 7, after V lost 7 bases and J lost 4 bases. The CDR3 consists of 14 residues. In DNA form, the CDR3 reads TGTGCCAGCACCATCGGGACTATTTACAATGAGCAGTTCTTC. Translating it yields CASTIGTIYNEQFF.

This clonotype was picked up many times. The V gene is TRBV13, the J gene TRBJ2-3; perhaps D is TRBD1 or TRBD2 (5 bases each). Germline CDR1 PRHDT, CDR2 FYEKMQ (reference sequence). Trimming removed 3 bases from V and 4 bases from J, with 11 bases in between. This CDR3 comprises 14 residues. This CDR3 is CASSLGTSADTQYF. For the CDR3, the DNA is TGTGCCAGCAGCTTGGGGACCTCAGCAGATACGCAGTATTTT.

This rearrangement joins TRBV20-1 to TRBJ2-1; 11 nucleotides agree with TRBD2. The CDR3 runs 15 residues. The junction had 4 bases not matched to a gene; V was cut back by 0 bases and J by 6 bases. Germline CDR1 DFQATT, CDR2 SNEGSKA (reference sequence). The CDR3 nucleotides are TGCAGTGCTAGAGACCCTAGCGGGGGGTTCAATGAGCAGTTCTTC. Protein sequence: CSARDPSGGFNEQFF.

The chain links TRBV15 to TRBJ2-7, with D tentatively TRBD1 or TRBD2 (5 bases each). Trimming pared 5 bases from V and 5 bases from J, leaving 10 bases between. The CDR3 extends over 12 amino acids. Germline V gives CDR1 LNHNV, CDR2 YYDKDF (reference sequence). CDR3 sequence (DNA): TGTGCCACCAGCTGGGGGTTCAACGAGCAGTACTTC. As protein: CATSWGFNEQYF.

This clonotype was seen a handful of times. The CDR3 DNA is TGTGCCAGCAGCGTACTAACAGACGCCTCTGGGGCCAACGTCCTGACTTTC. Its protein is CASSVLTDASGANVLTF. V gene TRBV9 combines with J gene TRBJ2-6; no clear D. The CDR3 covers 17 residues. V was shortened by 1 base and J by 0 bases, with 11 bases between the two germline ends. Germline V gives CDR1 SGDLS, CDR2 YYNGEE.

On this clonotype: At one end, the junction sequence differs from germline, possibly due to a read error. The chain recombines TRBV12-3 or TRBV12-4 with TRBJ1-5, with D perhaps matching TRBD1 (5 bases). This CDR3 is 14 amino acids long. The CDR3 region is CASSFDSSNQRQHF. The CDR3 region has the DNA TGTGCCAGCAGTTTTGACAGTAGCAATCAGCGCCAGCATTTT.

A note on this clonotype: At one boundary the junction diverges from the germline segment, which might be a read error. The chain combines TRBV5-1 with TRBJ2-1; TRBD1 agrees at 10 bases. This CDR3 has 15 amino acids. Germline-derived CDR1 and CDR2 are SGHRS and YFSETQ. CDR3 residues: CASSRGQGEYNDQFF. The CDR3 bases are TGCGCCAGCAGCCGCGGACAGGGGGAATACAATGACCAGTTCTTC.

The gene calls are TRBV20-1 and TRBJ1-1, with D possibly TRBD1 on 6 matching bases. Germline V CDR1 and CDR2: DFQATT, SNEGSKA (reference sequence). Between the trimmed V and J ends, which lost 0 bases and 1 base, there was a span of 15 bases. The CDR3 extends over 16 amino acids. CDR3 sequence: CSARDWGGQSNTEAFF. In nucleotides, the CDR3 is TGCAGTGCTAGAGATTGGGGGGGGCAGTCGAACACTGAAGCTTTCTTT.

This clonotype was counted between two and nine times. This rearrangement joins TRBV6-2 or TRBV6-3 to TRBJ2-7; TRBD2 agrees at 8 bases. The V and J ends lost 0 bases and 2 bases, in that order; junction bases with no gene match: 9. The germline gives CDR1 MNHEY, CDR2 SVGEGT. CDR3 length: 17 amino acids. The CDR3 is CASSYSELADKAYEQYF. The CDR3 nucleotides are TGTGCCAGCAGTTACTCGGAACTAGCGGATAAAGCCTACGAGCAGTACTTC.

This clonotype was seen repeatedly, ten times or more. The rearrangement links TRBV6-1 to TRBJ2-7; TRBD1 matches at 7 bases. V trimming: 7 bases; J trimming: 0 bases; junction bases outside the gene matches: 3. Germline CDR1 and CDR2: MNHNS and SASEGT. The CDR3 spans 13 residues. In nucleotides, the CDR3 is TGTGCCAGCATGGGACAGAACTCCTACGAGCAGTACGTC. Translating gives CASMGQNSYEQYV.

The J gene is TRBJ2-1, the V gene TRBV7-9, with a weak D call TRBD2 (6 bases). V lost 5 bases and J lost 1, with 15 bases in between. Germline V gene lookup returns CDR1 SEHNR and CDR2 FQNEAQ (reference sequence). The CDR3 loop spans 16 amino acids. In DNA, the CDR3 is TGTGCCAGCAGCCCTCTGGGGGGTGAGTCCTACAATGAGCAGTTCTTC. Translated, it gives CASSPLGGESYNEQFF. The full variable domain, with the rest looked up from reference TRBV7-9 and TRBJ2-1, is DTGVSQNPRHKITKRGQNVTFRCDPISEHNRLYWYRQTLGQGPEFLTYFQNEAQLEKSRLLSDRFSAERPKGSFSTLEIQRTEQGDSAMYLCASSPLGGESYNEQFFGPGTRLTVL.

This clonotype appeared many times. The chain couples TRBV6-6 to TRBJ2-5, with D uncertain. The length of the CDR3 is 12 residues. Trimming left V 2 bases short and J 3 bases short, with 4 bases between. Germline CDR1 and CDR2: MNHNY and SVGAGI (reference sequence). CDR3 protein: CASSYVKETQYF. CDR3 coding DNA: TGTGCCAGCAGTTACGTTAAAGAGACCCAGTACTTC.

This clonotype was counted a few times. The genes are TRBV28 and TRBJ2-1, with D perhaps matching TRBD2 (5 bases). The germline V and J ends were trimmed by 2 bases and 13 bases, with 9 bases remaining between them. Per the germline V gene, CDR1 is MDHEN and CDR2 is SYDVKM. This CDR3 has 11 amino acids. Here the CDR3 DNA reads TGTGCCAGCAGTTTAGGAGGTGTCCAGTTCTTC. Amino acids: CASSLGGVQFF.